This TCR beta chain comes out of a study of response to subunit inactivated influenza vaccine. TCRdb fed the RT-PCR reads into MiXCR, producing one record per CDR3 protein. The data show just under 550,000 distinct CDR3 sequences, around 21% seen once. Trimming took 4 bases from V and 7 from J, leaving 19 bases between them. Germline lookup yields CDR1 SGHTA and CDR2 FQGNSA. The CDR3 length is 15 residues. The same sample was also studied in work on T cells expressing NK-cell markers. This second study notes: 5'RACE template switching with UMIs generated TCR beta cDNA. The authors derived TCR beta repertoires from sorted CD3+CD56+NKG2C+, CD3+CD56+NKG2C- and CD3+CD56-NKG2C+ T cells. The study sequenced eight donors, seven HCMV-seropositive and one seronegative. Of the CD8+ T cells in roughly 6 donors, roughly 1.0-7.0% belonged to dominant NKG2C+ clonotypes.

Source: CD4+ T cells sorted from PBMCs, taken 11 to 12 days after vaccination. The sequence derives from a middle-aged man who received an inactivated influenza vaccine. The chain uses TRBV7-2 and TRBJ1-2; D gene uncertain. Written as DNA, the CDR3 is TGTGCCAGCAGCTCCCGACTAAGTTGGGGTACTGGCTACACCTTC. It yields the protein CASSSRLSWGTGYTF. The variable domain in full, completed from reference TRBV7-2 and TRBJ1-2, reads GAGVSQSPSNKVTEKGKDVELRCDPISGHTALYWYRQSLGQGLEFLIYFQGNSAPDKSGLPSDRFSAERTGGSVSTLTIQRTQQEDSAVYLCASSSRLSWGTGYTFGSGTRLTVV.